The TCR beta chain described here comes from a study of Graves' ophthalmopathy and Graves' hyperthyroidism. On the study more broadly: Sampling took place at initial diagnosis, with peripheral blood obtained before any treatment.

RNA transcripts yielded amplified TCR beta CDR3 regions. After a first-round RT-PCR with HTBI primers, a second-round multiplex PCR was run. TCRdb reprocessed the multiplex PCR reads via MiXCR and lists one record per CDR3 protein. The profile shows around 43,000 distinct CDR3 sequences, approximately 52% of them singletons. CDR1 SNHLY and CDR2 FYNNEI come from the germline V gene. The CDR3 runs 15 residues. As concerns this clonotype: It may be a read error: a sequence one base away is much more abundant.

The source is an adult man with Graves' ophthalmopathy. Sequenced material: peripheral blood. V gene TRBV2 combines with J gene TRBJ1-4; 12 nucleotides line up with TRBD1. The CDR3 here is CASRGQGAPNGKLFF. CDR3 bases: TGTGCCAGCAGGGGACAGGGGGCTCCTAATGGAAAACTGTTTTTT.